This T cell receptor beta chain was observed in a study of T cell responses to AZD1222 COVID-19 vaccine. Study in general: Pooled samples include second doses given at about 4 or 12 weeks. Study-level findings and limits: Only a handful of AZD1222 recipients were seropositive at baseline. Spike-wide coverage was observed for vaccine-associated CD4 TCRs, with dominant responses at 160-218 and 743-854. Clonal diversity may have been underestimated, and the donors were mostly white British, with more females than males.

Concerning this clone: No antigen is known for it.

Method: immunoSEQ multiplex PCR; TCRdb's copy keeps in-frame clones and lacks some. The table shows about 120,000 clones, with 80% to 90% occurring only once. The CDR3 sequence is 18 residues long. Germline-derived CDR1 and CDR2 are SGHDN and FVKESK. Trimming pared 3 bases from V and 1 base from J, leaving 22 bases between. The sample consisted of peripheral blood, taken on day 0 of AZD1222 vaccination. This sequence originates from an adult in good health. The J gene is TRBJ2-7, the V gene TRBV14; D is ambiguous. The CDR3 DNA follows: TGTGCCAGCAGCCAGGCCGAGCCCTTTTCCGGAACTTCCTACGAGCAGTACTTC. Amino acid sequence: CASSQAEPFSGTSYEQYF.